These T cell receptor beta chains were read from a single sample in a study of shared clonotypes between healthy human individuals. The repertoire was sequenced with immunoSEQ multiplex PCR; TCRdb's copy has only in-frame clones and lacks some. The sample records about 340,000 clones, around 79% being singletons. Input material: memory CD4+ T cells sorted from blood. These receptors all come from a man between 25 and 39 years old in good health. CDR3s include the opening cysteine and the closing phenylalanine or tryptophan. A D gene is named only where the DNA matches it firmly. Some rows have no size entry. The others give once, few or many, or a class for an expanded clone.

size: -; V: TRBV28; J: TRBJ1-5; D: TRBD1; DNA: TGTGCCAGCAGTAATGACAGGGGCAATCAGCCCCAGCATTTT; CDR3: CASSNDRGNQPQHF
size: -; V: TRBV6-1; J: TRBJ1-2; D: -; DNA: TGTGCCAGCAGTGAAGCATTGACAGGCCACTATGGCTACACCTTC; CDR3: CASSEALTGHYGYTF
size: -; V: TRBV5-6; J: TRBJ2-7; D: -; DNA: TGTGCCAGCAGCCCTGGTGGGGGGAGGGAGCAGTACTTC; CDR3: CASSPGGGREQYF
size: -; V: TRBV27; J: TRBJ2-2; D: -; DNA: TGTGCCAGCGTGGGTCTAGGCACCGGGGAGCTGTTTTTT; CDR3: CASVGLGTGELFF
size: -; V: TRBV29-1; J: TRBJ2-3; D: -; DNA: TGCAGCACCCAGGGGAAGGTGGGCACAGATACGCAGTATTTT; CDR3: CSTQGKVGTDTQYF
size: -; V: TRBV2; J: TRBJ1-4; D: -; DNA: TGTGCCAGCAGTGTTTACAGGAGTAATGAAAAACTGTTTTTT; CDR3: CASSVYRSNEKLFF
size: -; V: TRBV7-8; J: TRBJ2-5; D: -; DNA: TGTGCCAGCAGCTCGTTCCGAGCGGGAGAGACCCAGTACTTC; CDR3: CASSSFRAGETQYF
size: -; V: TRBV28; J: TRBJ2-7; D: TRBD1; DNA: TGTGCCAGCAGGTCCGGGACAGCCCCCTACGAGCAGTACTTC; CDR3: CASRSGTAPYEQYF
size: -; V: TRBV29-1; J: TRBJ2-7; D: -; DNA: TGCAGCGCCCCGAGAAGGGGGGGGCATTACGAGCAGTACTTC; CDR3: CSAPRRGGHYEQYF
size: -; V: TRBV7-9; J: TRBJ2-2; D: TRBD2; DNA: TGTGCCAGCAGCCGAGAGTGGGCAGCGGGAGGGATGAACACCGGGGAGCTGTTTTTT; CDR3: CASSREWAAGGMNTGELFF
size: few; V: TRBV25-1; J: TRBJ2-1; D: TRBD1; DNA: TGTGCCAGCGTGGAACCGGGACAGGGGGCGGGTGAGCAGTTCTTC; CDR3: CASVEPGQGAGEQFF
size: -; V: TRBV28; J: TRBJ2-7; D: TRBD2; DNA: TGTGCCAGCAGTTTGGTCTCGACTAGCGGGAGGGAAGAGCAGTACTTC; CDR3: CASSLVSTSGREEQYF
size: -; V: TRBV28; J: TRBJ2-1; D: TRBD2; DNA: TGTGCCAGCCGATCCCTAGCGGGAGCGGTACCAAATGAGCAGTTCTTC; CDR3: CASRSLAGAVPNEQFF
size: once; V: TRBV5-1; J: TRBJ1-2; D: -; DNA: TGCGCCAGCAGCTTGGCGGTGGGGATCGAATATGGCTACACCTTC; CDR3: CASSLAVGIEYGYTF
size: -; V: TRBV19; J: TRBJ2-3; D: -; DNA: TGTGCCAGTAGTATCGGAGACTATTCGGATACGCAGTATTTT; CDR3: CASSIGDYSDTQYF
size: -; V: TRBV2; J: TRBJ1-4; D: TRBD1; DNA: TGTGCCAGCAGTGGGGACAGGGGAGAAGAAAAACTGTTTTTT; CDR3: CASSGDRGEEKLFF
size: -; V: TRBV5-1; J: TRBJ2-3; D: TRBD2; DNA: TGCGCCAGCAGCTTAGGCGGGAGTCAATCCGCAGATACGCAGTATTTT; CDR3: CASSLGGSQSADTQYF
size: -; V: TRBV25-1; J: TRBJ1-2; D: -; DNA: TGTGCCAGCAGTGAATCAGGGAGAACAAATGGCTACACCTTC; CDR3: CASSESGRTNGYTF
size: -; V: TRBV29-1; J: TRBJ1-6; D: -; DNA: TGCAGCGTGGGAACGGGGTCCGACTCACCCCTCCACTTT; CDR3: CSVGTGSDSPLHF
size: -; V: TRBV11-2; J: TRBJ1-3; D: -; DNA: TGTGCCAGCAGCTTAAGGGGTTCAGGCTTCGCTGGAAACACCATATATTTT; CDR3: CASSLRGSGFAGNTIYF
size: -; V: TRBV4-3; J: TRBJ1-2; D: -; DNA: TGCGCCAGCAGCCAAGAAAACCCCGGGCCCTATGGCTACACCTTC; CDR3: CASSQENPGPYGYTF
size: -; V: TRBV5-1; J: TRBJ2-7; D: TRBD1; DNA: TGCGCCAGCAGAACAGGGGCCGGCTCCTACGAGCAGTACTTC; CDR3: CASRTGAGSYEQYF
size: many; V: TRBV10-2; J: TRBJ1-1; D: TRBD1; DNA: TGCGCCAGCCTTAGGGGGCTGGGCACTGAAGCTTTCTTT; CDR3: CASLRGLGTEAFF
size: -; V: TRBV28; J: TRBJ2-3; D: TRBD1; DNA: TGTGCCAGCACATATCTACCAACAGGGGAGTCGACAGATACGCAGTATTTT; CDR3: CASTYLPTGESTDTQYF
size: -; V: TRBV9; J: TRBJ1-2; D: -; DNA: TGTGCCAGCAGCGTAGGTGTGGGAGGCGTAGATGGCTACACCTTC; CDR3: CASSVGVGGVDGYTF
size: many; V: TRBV14; J: TRBJ1-2; D: -; DNA: TGTGCCAGCAGCCAAGGATTTGACGGAAACTATGGCTACACCTTC; CDR3: CASSQGFDGNYGYTF
size: -; V: TRBV6-5; J: TRBJ2-1; D: -; DNA: TGTGCCAGCACCCGGGACGGCCACAATGAGCAGTTCTTC; CDR3: CASTRDGHNEQFF
size: -; V: TRBV2; J: TRBJ1-3; D: -; DNA: TGTGCCAGCAGTGAACAGGGATCTGGAAACACCATATATTTT; CDR3: CASSEQGSGNTIYF
size: -; V: TRBV28; J: TRBJ2-3; D: -; DNA: TGTGCCAGCAGTTTGAGGGGGGCGGCCACAGATACGCAGTATTTT; CDR3: CASSLRGAATDTQYF
size: -; V: TRBV6-6; J: TRBJ1-2; D: TRBD1; DNA: TGTGCCAGCAGTGGACAGGGTACCTATGGCTACACCTTC; CDR3: CASSGQGTYGYTF
size: -; V: TRBV2; J: TRBJ1-2; D: TRBD1; DNA: TGTGCCAGCATTGCGACAGGGAGAGACTATGGCTACACCTTC; CDR3: CASIATGRDYGYTF
size: once; V: TRBV7-9; J: TRBJ2-1; D: -; DNA: TGTGCCAGCAGCCCCCGGGGATCAGGCGGATACGGTGAGCAGTTCTTC; CDR3: CASSPRGSGGYGEQFF
size: -; V: TRBV4-1; J: TRBJ2-1; D: TRBD2; DNA: TGCGCCAGCAGCCGCCTAGCGGGAGGTGTTGTGGTTGAGCAGTTCTTC; CDR3: CASSRLAGGVVVEQFF
size: -; V: TRBV6-1; J: TRBJ2-7; D: -; DNA: TGTGCCAGCACAGGCGGTTTTTTCGGCTACGAGCAGTACTTC; CDR3: CASTGGFFGYEQYF
size: -; V: TRBV7-2; J: TRBJ1-1; D: -; DNA: TGTGCCAGTGCTCAGAACACTGAAGCTTTCTTT; CDR3: CASAQNTEAFF
size: -; V: TRBV7-8; J: TRBJ1-4; D: -; DNA: TGTGCCAGCAGCTCGGACACAGGGAGGTATGAAAAACTGTTTTTT; CDR3: CASSSDTGRYEKLFF
size: -; V: TRBV6-1; J: TRBJ2-5; D: -; DNA: TGTGCCAGCAGTGAGACTGACCAAGAGACCCAGTACTTC; CDR3: CASSETDQETQYF
size: many; V: TRBV7-2; J: TRBJ2-3; D: TRBD2; DNA: TGTGCCAGCAGCCTAGGGGGCGGGAGGGAAGATACGCAGTATTTT; CDR3: CASSLGGGREDTQYF
size: once; V: TRBV28; J: TRBJ2-5; D: TRBD2; DNA: TGTGCCAGCAGTTTCTGGGCTAGCGGAGGTCGGGAGACCCAGTACTTC; CDR3: CASSFWASGGRETQYF
size: -; V: TRBV19; J: TRBJ2-6; D: -; DNA: TGTGCCAGTAGTATAGTGGCAGGGGCTGGGGCCAACGTCCTGACTTTC; CDR3: CASSIVAGAGANVLTF
size: -; V: TRBV30; J: TRBJ2-4; D: -; DNA: TGTGCCTGGAGTTGGACAGCCCTAGCCAAAAACATTCAGTACTTC; CDR3: CAWSWTALAKNIQYF
size: many; V: TRBV6-4; J: TRBJ2-3; D: -; DNA: TGTGCCAGCAGTGACAGGGGATCCGATACGCAGTATTTT; CDR3: CASSDRGSDTQYF
size: once; V: TRBV7-7; J: TRBJ2-5; D: TRBD2; DNA: TGTGCCAGCAGCCTAGCGGGAGGGCCTAGTGAGACCCAGTACTTC; CDR3: CASSLAGGPSETQYF
size: -; V: TRBV6-5; J: TRBJ2-7; D: TRBD1; DNA: TGTGCCAGCAGGAACAGGGGATCCAGCTCCTACGAGCAGTACTTC; CDR3: CASRNRGSSSYEQYF
size: -; V: TRBV15; J: TRBJ2-6; D: -; DNA: TGTGCCACCAGCAGAGCTACGAGGTCTGGGGCCAACGTCCTGACTTTC; CDR3: CATSRATRSGANVLTF
size: once; V: TRBV7-2; J: TRBJ2-2; D: TRBD1; DNA: TGTGCCAGCAGCTCGGGACAGGCATACTCGAACACCGGGGAGCTGTTTTTT; CDR3: CASSSGQAYSNTGELFF
size: -; V: TRBV6-6; J: TRBJ2-6; D: -; DNA: TGTGCCAGCAGTTACGATGACGGAGCCAACGTCCTGACTTTC; CDR3: CASSYDDGANVLTF
size: -; V: TRBV6-6; J: TRBJ1-2; D: -; DNA: TGTGCCAGCAGGAGCTTGAGGGTGGGGTTGGCTTACACCTTC; CDR3: CASRSLRVGLAYTF
size: -; V: TRBV11-3; J: TRBJ2-2; D: -; DNA: TGTGCCAGCAGCTTAGCGGGGCAGTTCGGCGGGGAGCTGTTTTTT; CDR3: CASSLAGQFGGELFF